This TCR beta chain is from a study of molecular identifiers for immune sequencing clone quantification. This clonotype was picked up many times. Germline V gene sequence: CDR1 SGHAT, CDR2 FQNNGV. Trimming cost V 4 bases and J 3 bases, with 3 bases left between them. The CDR3 runs 11 residues. TCRdb itself ran the PCR reads through MiXCR, one entry per CDR3 protein. Here the sample spans about half a million distinct CDR3 sequences, 20% to 25% being singletons. The specimen sequenced was naive CD8+ T cells from blood, with Jurkat cell RNA spiked in. The sample's subset: FACS-sorted CD8+CD4-CCR7+CD45RA+ naive T cells. The J gene is TRBJ1-1, the V gene TRBV11-2; D is ambiguous. The receptor was derived from a human donor in good health. Some libraries in this study had Jurkat cell RNA spiked in. CDR3 amino acids: CASSSYTEAFF. The DNA for the CDR3 is TGTGCCAGCAGCTCCTACACTGAAGCTTTCTTT.